This TCR beta chain was observed in a study of T cell repertoires in cytomegalovirus infection (dated by TCRdb to 2018 to 2020). For the wider study: The peptide stimulations were aimed at well-studied HLA-B-restricted epitopes as well as recently identified HLA-C-restricted CMV epitopes, whose presentation resists viral immunomodulation. Donor HLA type was relevant to the analysis, as public TCR beta signatures indicated carriage of CMV infection together with the matching HLA type.

Sequencing relied on an Illumina HiSeq 1500. The raw public reads went through TCRdb reprocessing: fastp at Q25, MiXCR clone calling, in-frame beta chains kept. Identical CDR3 protein sequences are pooled into one entry, listed with their most common genes and DNA. The sample records 200,000 or so distinct CDR3 sequences, 35% to 45% of which are singletons. The ten largest make up more than 50% of the sample. Remarks on this clonotype: Its target antigen remains unknown. The sample holds no much larger clone one base away, and base qualities are not on file.

The treatment or condition label, as the study defines it: in vitro stimulation with specific CMV peptide epitopes to enrich CMV-specific T cells. V is clipped by 7 bases and J by 3 bases, and the sequence between their germline boundaries is 13 bases long. Spanning cysteine to phenylalanine, the CDR3 consists of 13 amino acids. The entry retains the CDR3 DNA only, 39 bases that are in frame from base 1. The paper as a whole reports these results and caveats: Carriers of CMV infection plus the relevant HLA type were discriminated by the cumulative frequency of public TCR beta family members in the study cohort and in an independent roughly 340-donor cohort. The ex vivo response was dominated by HLA-C-restricted CMV-specific TCR beta clonotypes, which also provided the single most frequent clonotype in two of eight donors.

The chain employs TRBV12-3 or TRBV12-4 and TRBJ2-7; a confident D gene designation cannot be given. Source: CD8+ T cells from cultured PBMCs, taken from culture after CMV antigen stimulation. The sequence was obtained from a human donor in good health (CMV status not recorded). Some clones in this sample may be carry-over from other donors' samples. The DNA reads TGTGCCAGCACTTTCGGAGCCCACTACGAGCAGTACTTC. Translated, it gives CASTFGAHYEQYF.